Each of the 30 T cell receptor beta chains below was sequenced from the same sample in a study of OX40 agonist ivuxolimab in advanced cancers. Measured with immunoSEQ multiplex PCR; TCRdb has only the in-frame clones, and not every one. This sample has over 50,000 clones, with about 88% found just once. Sequences were derived from CD4+ or CD8+ T cells sorted from blood, sampled in a trial of the OX40 agonist ivuxolimab. These receptors came from an adult with an advanced solid tumor such as melanoma, head and neck, liver or kidney cancer.

This chain links TRBV7-2 with TRBJ1-2, with a tentative D call TRBD1 (6 bases). This CDR3 has 19 amino acids. Germline CDR1 reads SGHTA; CDR2 reads FQGNSA. V was cut by 0 bases and J by 5 bases, with 25 bases left in between. CDR3 protein: CASSLAILGDYRDPYGYTF. The CDR3 nucleotides are TGTGCCAGCAGCTTAGCGATCCTGGGCGATTACAGGGATCCTTATGGCTACACCTTC.

V usage is TRBV19 and J usage is TRBJ1-4; TRBD1 agrees at 10 bases. The CDR3 is made up of 16 amino acids. Germline V CDR1 and CDR2: LNHDA, SQIVND (reference sequence). The trim removed 6 bases at V and 3 bases at J, leaving 7 bases unmatched. The chain's CDR3 is CASSKGTGAPNEKLFF. The CDR3 coding sequence is TGTGCCAGTAGCAAGGGGACAGGGGCGCCTAATGAAAAACTGTTTTTT.

The chain combines TRBV5-1 with TRBJ1-4; 8 bases are a match to TRBD1. Germline V CDR1 and CDR2: SGHRS, YFSETQ. V dropped 2 bases and J dropped 4; count of bases not matched to a gene: 4. The CDR3 extends over 15 amino acids. The CDR3 reads CASSFSQGGNEKLFF. As DNA, the CDR3 is TGCGCCAGCAGCTTCTCACAGGGGGGTAATGAAAAACTGTTTTTT.

The chain uses TRBV5-4 and TRBJ1-4, with D possibly being TRBD1 (6 bases). V lost 4 bases and J lost 3, with 13 bases in between. CDR1 and CDR2 (germline): SGHNT, YYREEE (reference sequence). The CDR3 has 15 amino acids. CDR3 region: CASSLGGAANEKLFF. The CDR3 nucleotides read TGTGCCAGCAGCCTAGGGGGTGCAGCTAATGAAAAACTGTTTTTT. Drawing the rest from reference TRBV5-4 and TRBJ1-4, the complete variable domain is ETGVTQSPTHLIKTRGQQVTLRCSSQSGHNTVSWYQQALGQGPQFIFQYYREEENGRGNFPPRFSGLQFPNYSSELNVNALELDDSALYLCASSLGGAANEKLFFGSGTQLSVL.

CDR3 sequence: CASSPRTSGRNEQYF. CDR3 DNA sequence: TGTGCCAGCTCACCACGGACTAGCGGGCGTAACGAGCAGTACTTC. The gene calls are TRBV18 and TRBJ2-7, with TRBD2 identical over 11 bases. CDR1 KGHSH and CDR2 LQKENI come from the germline V gene. The CDR3 runs 15 residues. With 1 base clipped from V and 5 bases from J, the junction kept 4 bases outside the gene matches.

This clone occurred once. The chain recombines TRBV29-1 with TRBJ2-5; 10 nucleotides match TRBD1. The length of the CDR3 is 13 residues. CDR1 SQVTM and CDR2 ANQGSEA come from the germline V gene. V trimming: 6 bases; J trimming: 6 bases; junction bases outside the gene matches: 7. The chain's CDR3 is CSVEGQGTQTQYF. The DNA of the CDR3 is TGCAGCGTGGAGGGACAGGGGACGCAGACCCAGTACTTC. Looking up the rest from reference TRBV29-1 and TRBJ2-5 gives the full variable domain: SAVISQKPSRDICQRGTSLTIQCQVDSQVTMMFWYRQQPGQSLTLIATANQGSEATYESGFVIDKFPISRPNLTFSTLTVSNMSPEDSSIYLCSVEGQGTQTQYFGPGTRLLVL.

This clone was detected once. This sequence joins TRBV5-1 and TRBJ1-3, with unresolved D. The length of the CDR3 is 12 residues. Trimming cost V 4 bases and J 4 bases, with 6 bases left between them. The germline CDR1 and CDR2 sequences are SGHRS and YFSETQ. The CDR3 coding sequence is TGCGCCAGCAGCCCAAACGGAAACACCATATATTTT. Translating it yields CASSPNGNTIYF. The full variable domain, rest sourced from reference TRBV5-1 and TRBJ1-3, is KAGVTQTPRYLIKTRGQQVTLSCSPISGHRSVSWYQQTPGQGLQFLFEYFSETQRNKGNFPGRFSGRQFSNSRSEMNVSTLELGDSALYLCASSPNGNTIYFGEGSWLTVV.

This chain joins TRBV7-9 and TRBJ1-4; D remains unclear. The CDR3 consists of 16 residues. V lost 1 base and J lost 1, with 10 bases in between. Germline V gene data show CDR1 as SEHNR and CDR2 as FQNEAQ (reference sequence). The CDR3 DNA reads TGTGCCAGCAGCTTAGGTGCTCCGGGAACTAATGAAAAACTGTTTTTT. Its protein product is CASSLGAPGTNEKLFF.

The CDR3 DNA reads as TGTGCCAGCAGTGAATCCCGAGGGATGAGGAATGAGCAGTTCTTC. Protein product: CASSESRGMRNEQFF. This sequence joins TRBV25-1 and TRBJ2-1; tentatively, D is TRBD2 (5 bases). In germline, CDR1 is MGHDK, CDR2 SYGVNS. Between the trimmed V and J ends, which lost 1 base and 7 bases, there was a span of 14 bases. The CDR3 sequence is 15 residues long.

The CDR3 DNA follows: TGTGCCAGTAGCGACCGGAACAGATTGGATGAAAAACTGTTTTTT. Translated: CASSDRNRLDEKLFF. The chain is built from TRBV19 and TRBJ1-4; no reliable D call. V was pared by 6 bases and J by 6 bases, with 17 bases between. The CDR3 sequence is 15 residues long. Germline V CDR1 and CDR2: LNHDA, SQIVND (reference sequence).

This clone appeared once. The CDR3, as DNA: TGTGCTAGTGGTTTGGTAGGGGAGACCCAGTACTTC. Its translation is CASGLVGETQYF. J is TRBJ2-5 and V is TRBV12-5; D gene ambiguous. The CDR3 sequence is 12 residues long. In germline, CDR1 is LGHNT, CDR2 FRNRAP. V was clipped by 0 bases and J by 5 bases, with 4 bases between them.

The rearrangement joins TRBV4-1 to TRBJ1-3, with D unclear. V lost 3 bases, J lost 0 bases, and 12 bases lay in between. CDR1 and CDR2 (germline): MGHRA, YSYEKL. The CDR3 length is 16 residues. CDR3 coding DNA: TGCGCCAGCAGCCATGAGTCAACGATCTCTGGAAACACCATATATTTT. It translates to CASSHESTISGNTIYF.

This clone was found once. The chain recombines TRBV6-5 with TRBJ1-3, with a weak D call TRBD1 (5 bases). The germline V gene encodes CDR1 MNHEY and CDR2 SVGAGI. The CDR3 is made up of 15 amino acids. Trimming removed 6 bases at V and 4 bases at J, with 16 bases between. Written as DNA, the CDR3 is TGTGCCAGCAGCTACGGGGGGATCACAGGAAACACCATATATTTT. This gives the protein CASSYGGITGNTIYF.

The V gene is TRBV7-6, the J gene TRBJ2-3; perhaps D is TRBD1 or TRBD2 (5 bases each). Germline V CDR1 and CDR2: SGHVS, FNYEAQ. The length of the CDR3 is 14 residues. Trimming shortened V by 0 bases and J by 1 base, and 5 bases separated the two germline ends. CDR3 amino acids: CASSLAGGTDTQYF. CDR3 DNA sequence: TGTGCCAGCAGCTTAGCGGGGGGCACAGATACGCAGTATTTT.

This chain uses TRBV29-1 with TRBJ1-2; 7 positions agree with TRBD1. Germline lookup yields CDR1 SQVTM and CDR2 ANQGSEA. The length of the CDR3 is 14 residues. Unmatched junction bases numbered 5, after V lost 4 bases and J lost 0 bases. CDR3 in DNA: TGCAGCGTTGGGGGGGACAGAGCTAACTATGGCTACACCTTC. Residues: CSVGGDRANYGYTF.

This clone was detected only once. One end of the junction is discordant with germline, which a read error may explain. V gene TRBV11-2 combines with J gene TRBJ1-1; the D gene is possibly TRBD1 (6 bases). The CDR3 spans 15 residues. CDR1 is SGHAT, CDR2 FQNNGV, per germline. CDR3 region: CASSLELGGFTEAFF. Here the CDR3 DNA reads TGTGCCAGCAGCCTAGAATTGGGGGGCTTCACTGAAGCTTTCTTT.

The rearrangement links TRBV10-3 to TRBJ1-5, with 8 bases fitting TRBD1. Germline values: CDR1 ENHRY, CDR2 SYGVKD. Trimming took 0 bases from V and 0 from J; bases not matched to a gene: 10. The length of the CDR3 is 19 residues. The CDR3 nucleotides read TGTGCCATCAGTGAGTCGATTATAGGACAGGGCAATAGCAATCAGCCCCAGCATTTT. Its protein is CAISESIIGQGNSNQPQHF.

The V and J genes are TRBV10-3 and TRBJ2-7, with 10 bases aligning to TRBD1. With V trimmed by 10 bases and J by 2 bases, 8 bases remained unmatched. This CDR3 is 14 amino acids long. Germline loops: CDR1 ENHRY, CDR2 SYGVKD. This chain's CDR3 is CATRMGQGTYEQYF. CDR3 nucleotide sequence: TGTGCCACCCGGATGGGACAGGGGACCTACGAGCAGTACTTC.

The chain employs TRBV28 and TRBJ2-7; D is possibly TRBD1 (6 bases). V gave up 5 bases and J gave up 2 bases, with 16 bases separating them. This CDR3 spans 15 amino acids. CDR1 is MDHEN and CDR2 is SYDVKM in the germline V gene. As DNA, the CDR3 is TGTGCCAGCAGTAGGGGTGGGGACACTACCTACGAGCAGTACTTC. Amino acids: CASSRGGDTTYEQYF.

The chain uses TRBV6-5 and TRBJ1-2; D is uncertain. The germline gives CDR1 MNHEY, CDR2 SVGAGI. The CDR3 is 15 residues long. Trimming shortened V by 4 bases and J by 6 bases, and 18 bases separated the two germline ends. The CDR3 protein is CASSFQLTLTDGYTF. CDR3 DNA: TGTGCCAGCAGTTTTCAATTGACACTTACCGATGGCTACACCTTC.

This rearrangement joins TRBV6-5 to TRBJ2-2, with 8 bases lining up with TRBD1. This CDR3 comprises 15 residues. Germline trimming cut 4 bases from V and 6 bases from J; bases unmatched to any gene: 7. Germline V gives CDR1 MNHEY, CDR2 SVGAGI. CDR3 in amino acids: CASSSDRGYSGELFF. The CDR3 DNA reads TGTGCCAGCAGTTCCGACAGGGGATATTCCGGGGAGCTGTTTTTT.

The V call is TRBV4-2, the J call TRBJ2-2; D is undetermined. V dropped 4 bases and J dropped 8 bases, with 5 bases sitting between them. The CDR3 is 11 amino acids. Germline V gene sequence: CDR1 LGHNA, CDR2 YNFKEQ. The CDR3 DNA is TGTGCCAGCAGCCCTAGTGGGGAGCTGTTTTTT. Its protein product is CASSPSGELFF.

CDR3 DNA sequence: TGTGCCTGGAGTGTTCGTTTGGAGACCCAGTACTTC. Encoded protein: CAWSVRLETQYF. The chain links TRBV30 to TRBJ2-5; D not certain. The length of the CDR3 is 12 residues. The ends were cut back, 0 bases at V and 5 bases at J, with 7 bases in the middle. From germline, CDR1 is GTSNPN and CDR2 SVGIG (reference sequence).

This clone was found once. J is TRBJ2-7 and V is TRBV7-6; TRBD2 matches 12 bases. The junction had 9 bases not matched to a gene; V was cut back by 5 bases and J by 7 bases. The CDR3 length is 15 residues. Germline V gives CDR1 SGHVS, CDR2 FNYEAQ. The CDR3 sequence: CASSPQTSGRGEQYF. The CDR3 coding sequence is TGTGCCAGCAGCCCTCAGACTAGCGGGAGAGGTGAGCAGTACTTC.

The chain is built from TRBV28 and TRBJ2-1; the match to TRBD1 covers 8 bases. Germline assignment: CDR1 MDHEN and CDR2 SYDVKM. The CDR3 is 16 residues long. With V trimmed by 2 bases and J by 1 base, 4 bases remained unmatched. CDR3 region: CASSLTGGMSYNEQFF. The DNA of the CDR3 is TGTGCCAGCAGTTTAACAGGGGGTATGTCCTACAATGAGCAGTTCTTC.

This chain connects TRBV21-1 to TRBJ1-1. TRBV21-1 counts as a pseudogene. The CDR3 consists of 17 residues. The CDR3 region is CASSKGGREGVRTEAFF. The CDR3 nucleotides are TGTGCCAGCAGCAAAGGAGGAAGGGAGGGTGTAAGGACTGAAGCTTTCTTT.

The chain links TRBV7-6 to TRBJ2-3; possibly TRBD1 for D (6 bases). Germline V gene lookup returns CDR1 SGHVS and CDR2 FNYEAQ. V was pared by 5 bases and J by 2 bases, with 8 bases between. CDR3 size: 13 residues. The CDR3 here is CASSPGDTDTQYF. CDR3 nucleotides: TGTGCCAGCAGCCCAGGGGACACAGATACGCAGTATTTT.

The chain recombines TRBV19 with TRBJ2-7; possible D gene TRBD1, 6 bases. The germline V gene encodes CDR1 LNHDA and CDR2 SQIVND (reference sequence). The CDR3 contains 13 residues. V lost 5 bases, J lost 0 bases, and 8 bases lay in between. CDR3 sequence reads: CASSWDISYEQYF. In nucleotides, the CDR3 is TGTGCCAGTAGTTGGGACATCTCCTACGAGCAGTACTTC.

This clone is medium-sized by share. CDR3 DNA: TGTGCCAGCAGCCAGGAGGGGATTGGTGGCTACACCTTC. This sequence encodes CASSQEGIGGYTF. The chain recombines TRBV6-6 with TRBJ1-2, with a weak D call TRBD1 (5 bases). The V end lost 6 bases, the J end lost 7 bases, and 15 bases lay between the germline ends. The CDR3 has 13 amino acids. Germline CDR1 and CDR2: MNHNY and SVGAGI (reference sequence).

V usage is TRBV7-8 and J usage is TRBJ2-1; TRBD2 matches 11 bases. Unmatched junction bases numbered 12, after V lost 5 bases and J lost 6 bases. CDR1 is SGHVS, CDR2 FQNEAQ, per germline. The CDR3 extends over 17 amino acids. As DNA, the CDR3 is TGTGCCAGCAGCCCCGGGACTAGCGGATCCTTGAGCAATGAGCAGTTCTTC. It translates to CASSPGTSGSLSNEQFF. Based on the CDR3 plus reference TRBV7-8 and TRBJ2-1, the full variable domain is GAGVSQSPRYKVAKRGQDVALRCDPISGHVSLFWYQQALGQGPEFLTYFQNEAQLDKSGLPSDRFFAERPEGSVSTLKIQRTQQEDSAVYLCASSPGTSGSLSNEQFFGPGTRLTVL.